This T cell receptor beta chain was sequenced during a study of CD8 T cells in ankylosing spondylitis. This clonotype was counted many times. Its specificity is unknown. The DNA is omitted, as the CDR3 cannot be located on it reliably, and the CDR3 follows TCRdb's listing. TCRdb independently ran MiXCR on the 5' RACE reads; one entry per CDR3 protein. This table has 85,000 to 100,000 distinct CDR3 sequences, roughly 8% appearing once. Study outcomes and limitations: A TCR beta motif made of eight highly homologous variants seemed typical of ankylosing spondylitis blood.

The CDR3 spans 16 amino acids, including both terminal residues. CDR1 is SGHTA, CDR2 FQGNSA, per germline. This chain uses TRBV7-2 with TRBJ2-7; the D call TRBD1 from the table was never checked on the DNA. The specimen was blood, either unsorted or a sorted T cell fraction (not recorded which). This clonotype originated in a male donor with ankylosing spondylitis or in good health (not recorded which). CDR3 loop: CASSFGPGQGIYEQYF.